This TCR beta chain was retrieved from a study of cytotoxic CD8 clonotypes in ibrutinib-treated CLL. In this sample, this clone turned up once. TCRdb keeps only in-frame clones here, not all; method: immunoSEQ multiplex PCR. The sample has about 140,000 clones, approximately 75% seen once. This clonotype was sampled from a human donor with chronic lymphocytic leukemia. Specimen: PBMCs, collected after 12 months of ibrutinib treatment.

The CDR3 sequence: CASRRDNEQFF. The CDR3 region has the DNA TGTGCCAGCCGACGGGACAATGAGCAGTTCTTC. The chain links TRBV4-2 to TRBJ2-1, with D unclear. The CDR3 consists of 11 residues. Trimming took off 8 bases at V and 5 bases at J, with 7 bases between the two ends. Germline V gives CDR1 LGHNA, CDR2 YNFKEQ.